The 30 T cell receptor beta chains below come from one sample, sequenced in a study of T cell responses to AZD1222 COVID-19 vaccine. TCRdb keeps only in-frame clones here, not all; method: immunoSEQ multiplex PCR. The sample includes roughly 150,000 clones, about 83% seen only once; the top ten take around 1%. The sequences come from peripheral blood, collected 28 days after the second AZD1222 dose. These receptors came from an adult who received the AZD1222 COVID-19 vaccine.

The chain recombines TRBV20-1 with TRBJ1-2; no firm D call. The CDR3 runs to 11 residues. Germline V gene data show CDR1 as DFQATT and CDR2 as SNEGSKA (reference sequence). Trimming shortened V by 6 bases and J by 0 bases, and 5 bases separated the two germline ends. CDR3: CSAAANYGYTF. As DNA, the CDR3 is TGCAGTGCGGCTGCTAACTATGGCTACACCTTC.

The J gene is TRBJ1-3, the V gene TRBV19; D unclear. Trimming shortened V by 3 bases and J by 4 bases, and 7 bases separated the two germline ends. Germline V lookup: CDR1 LNHDA, CDR2 SQIVND (reference sequence). The CDR3 length is 13 residues. CDR3 coding DNA: TGTGCCAGTAGTATTGGGGTAGGAAACACCATATATTTT. Translated, it gives CASSIGVGNTIYF.

The V call is TRBV19, the J call TRBJ1-1, with a possible D match to TRBD1 (6 bases). V lost 6 bases to trimming and J lost 5 bases, with 13 bases between them. Germline V gene data show CDR1 as LNHDA and CDR2 as SQIVND (reference sequence). The CDR3 extends over 13 amino acids. CDR3 amino acids: CASSSRGGTEAFF. CDR3 DNA sequence: TGTGCCAGTAGCTCAAGAGGGGGGACTGAAGCTTTCTTT.

The CDR3 coding sequence is TGTGCCAGCAGCTTAAGTTCCACTGAAGCTTTCTTT. Protein sequence: CASSLSSTEAFF. The rearrangement joins TRBV7-8 to TRBJ1-1; D is ambiguous. CDR1 is SGHVS and CDR2 is FQNEAQ in the germline V gene. Trimming left V 2 bases short and J 4 bases short, with 5 bases between. The CDR3 has 12 residues.

The rearrangement uses TRBV19 and TRBJ2-2; D is possibly TRBD2 (7 bases). The CDR3 extends over 13 amino acids. The V gene's germline CDR1 is LNHDA and CDR2 SQIVND (reference sequence). Trimming pared 7 bases from V and 3 bases from J, leaving 9 bases between. CDR3 sequence: CASKGGYTGELFF. The CDR3 nucleotides read TGTGCCAGTAAGGGGGGGTACACCGGGGAGCTGTTTTTT.

The chain employs TRBV5-4 and TRBJ2-3, with TRBD2 matching 12 bases. J gave up 4 bases and V 2 bases, and 5 bases lay outside the gene matches. Germline CDR1 reads SGHNT; CDR2 reads YYREEE (reference sequence). The CDR3 length is 16 residues. CDR3 region: CASSFVLAGGPDTQYF. The DNA for the CDR3 is TGTGCCAGCAGCTTTGTGCTAGCGGGGGGGCCAGATACGCAGTATTTT.

This clone turned up a few times. J is TRBJ2-7 and V is TRBV2, with 7 nucleotides matching TRBD1. V shed 6 bases, J shed 0 bases, and the junction held 5 bases outside the gene matches. CDR3 length: 14 residues. The germline gives CDR1 SNHLY, CDR2 FYNNEI. CDR3 region: CASRPDRSSYEQYF. The CDR3 DNA reads as TGTGCCAGCAGACCGGACAGGAGCTCCTACGAGCAGTACTTC.

The rearrangement links TRBV27 to TRBJ1-4, with 8 bases aligning to TRBD1. J gave up 7 bases and V 3 bases, and 4 bases lay outside the gene matches. The CDR3 spans 14 residues. Germline values: CDR1 MNHEY, CDR2 SMNVEV (reference sequence). CDR3 protein: CASSFRQGSEKLFF. Written as DNA, the CDR3 is TGTGCCAGCAGTTTCCGACAGGGGAGTGAAAAACTGTTTTTT.

V is TRBV7-8 and J is TRBJ2-5; 12 bases are a match to TRBD2. V trimming: 2 bases; J trimming: 2 bases; junction bases outside the gene matches: 0. The CDR3 is made up of 15 amino acids. Germline assignment: CDR1 SGHVS and CDR2 FQNEAQ. The CDR3 coding sequence is TGTGCCAGCAGCTTACTAGCGGGGGGGCAAGAGACCCAGTACTTC. It encodes CASSLLAGGQETQYF.

The CDR3 nucleotides are TGTGCCTGGAGTACCGATAGGGTTCGGCCCGAGCAGTACTTC. Its translation is CAWSTDRVRPEQYF. The V gene is TRBV30, the J gene TRBJ2-7, with D unresolved. V lost 2 bases to trimming and J lost 6 bases, with 17 bases between them. Germline CDR1 GTSNPN, CDR2 SVGIG (reference sequence). This CDR3 region has 14 residues. The variable domain in full, with the rest retrieved from reference TRBV30 and TRBJ2-7, is SQTIHQWPATLVQPVGSPLSLECTVEGTSNPNLYWYRQAAGRGLQLLFYSVGIGQISSEVPQNLSASRPQDRQFILSSKKLLLSDSGFYLCAWSTDRVRPEQYFGPGTRLTVT.

V usage is TRBV10-1 and J usage is TRBJ2-1, with 12 nucleotides matching TRBD2. The CDR3 sequence is 17 residues long. Trimming took 4 bases from V and 0 from J; bases not matched to a gene: 4. Germline V gene sequence: CDR1 WNHNN, CDR2 SYGVQD (reference sequence). The CDR3 nucleotides are TGCGCCAGCAGTGGAGGACTAGCGGGGAGCTCCTACAATGAGCAGTTCTTC. Its protein is CASSGGLAGSSYNEQFF.

In its sample, this clone was seen a few times. Here the CDR3 DNA reads TGCGCCAGCAGTCCCACAGGGGATCCTAACTATGGCTACACCTTC. It codes for CASSPTGDPNYGYTF. The V gene is TRBV4-1, the J gene TRBJ1-2, with 7 bases that match TRBD1. The V gene end was trimmed by 6 bases and the J gene end by 0 bases; junction bases not matched to a gene: 7. Germline V CDR1 and CDR2: MGHRA, YSYEKL. The CDR3 contains 15 residues.

Only one count was recorded for this clone. V gene TRBV11-2 combines with J gene TRBJ2-1; D ambiguous. From germline, CDR1 is SGHAT and CDR2 FQNNGV. V lost 6 bases, J lost 2 bases, and 11 bases lay in between. The CDR3 covers 14 residues. The CDR3 region has the DNA TGTGCCAGCAGTAGGGATACGGCCTACAATGAGCAGTTCTTC. Protein product: CASSRDTAYNEQFF.

The chain joins TRBV4-3 to TRBJ2-3, with D unclear. CDR3 length: 16 amino acids. The V gene lost 2 bases and the J gene lost 2 bases, with 14 bases spanning the gap. Germline V gene sequence: CDR1 LGHNA, CDR2 YSLEER. The CDR3 sequence is CASSQPRTPFTDTQYF. As DNA, the CDR3 is TGCGCCAGCAGCCAACCCAGGACCCCTTTCACAGATACGCAGTATTTT.

The chain links TRBV19 to TRBJ1-3; D remains ambiguous. The V gene's germline CDR1 is LNHDA and CDR2 SQIVND (reference sequence). V gave up 7 bases and J gave up 2 bases, with 9 bases separating them. This CDR3 contains 13 residues. The CDR3 DNA follows: TGTGCCAGTACCTCAGACGCTGGAAACACCATATATTTT. Translating gives CASTSDAGNTIYF.

The chain uses TRBV20-1 and TRBJ2-7; the D call may be TRBD1 or TRBD2 (5 bases each). V dropped 3 bases and J dropped 6 bases, with 12 bases sitting between them. The length of the CDR3 is 12 residues. Germline V gives CDR1 DFQATT, CDR2 SNEGSKA (reference sequence). The CDR3 is CSASPGAGEQYF. The CDR3 nucleotides read TGCAGTGCTAGTCCCGGGGCCGGCGAGCAGTACTTC.

The chain carries TRBV15 and TRBJ2-7, with 9 bases lining up with TRBD1. V trimming: 0 bases; J trimming: 5 bases; junction bases outside the gene matches: 2. Per germline, CDR1 LNHNV and CDR2 YYDKDF (reference sequence). The CDR3 is made up of 14 amino acids. In DNA form, the CDR3 reads TGTGCCACCAGCAGAGAACAGGGGGCCCACGAGCAGTACTTC. It yields the protein CATSREQGAHEQYF.

This clone was observed once. The gene calls are TRBV7-9 and TRBJ2-5; unclear D gene. The CDR3 runs to 13 residues. The ends were cut back, 8 bases at V and 3 bases at J, with 13 bases in the middle. Looked up from germline, CDR1 is SEHNR and CDR2 is FQNEAQ (reference sequence). CDR3 sequence reads: CASLPSGKETQYF. For the CDR3, the DNA is TGTGCCAGCCTGCCTAGTGGCAAAGAGACCCAGTACTTC.

The chain employs TRBV5-1 and TRBJ2-5; maybe TRBD1 (7 bases). V lost 4 bases and J 4 bases, leaving 17 bases between the germline ends. From germline, CDR1 is SGHRS and CDR2 YFSETQ. The CDR3 has 15 amino acids. In DNA, the CDR3 is TGCGCCAGCAGCGCAGGGGGGCCAACACGAGAGACCCAGTACTTC. Its translation is CASSAGGPTRETQYF.

This clone was found a few times. This sample includes further DNA sequences coding for the same CDR3. The chain links TRBV6-5 to TRBJ1-2, with D maybe TRBD1 (5 bases). CDR1 and CDR2 from the germline V gene are MNHEY and SVGAGI. This CDR3 has 13 amino acids. Trimming left V 2 bases short and J 4 bases short, with 8 bases between. The CDR3 bases are TGTGCCAGCAGTTACGGAGGGGTCTATGGCTACACCTTC. Amino acids: CASSYGGVYGYTF.

This chain connects TRBV2 to TRBJ1-5, with a weak D call TRBD1 (6 bases). The CDR3 loop spans 15 amino acids. The germline V and J ends were trimmed by 6 bases and 0 bases, with 12 bases remaining between them. The germline gives CDR1 SNHLY, CDR2 FYNNEI. The CDR3 is CASRLDRYSNQPQHF. The CDR3 DNA reads as TGTGCCAGCAGGCTAGACAGGTATAGCAATCAGCCCCAGCATTTT.

The rearrangement uses TRBV3-1 (or the pseudogene TRBV3-2) and TRBJ2-7; no clear D. This CDR3 contains 12 residues. Trimming stripped 4 bases from V and 6 bases from J, with 10 bases between. Germline V gene lookup returns CDR1 LGHDT and CDR2 YNNKEL (reference sequence). The CDR3 region is CASSPYLGEQYF. The CDR3 DNA is TGTGCCAGCAGCCCGTACCTTGGCGAGCAGTACTTC.

This clone was observed a few times. V gene TRBV21-1 combines with J gene TRBJ1-2; the table assigns TRBD1, which was not confirmed against the DNA. TRBV21-1 is noted as a pseudogene. There are 14 residues in the CDR3. The CDR3 sequence is CASSSRQGAEGYTF. In nucleotides, the CDR3 is TGTGCCAGCAGCTCCCGACAGGGGGCGGAAGGCTACACCTTC.

This clone was counted once. The chain couples TRBV7-9 to TRBJ1-3; D is uncertain. Germline V gives CDR1 SEHNR, CDR2 FQNEAQ (reference sequence). V shed 4 bases and J shed 0 bases, with 7 bases lying between them. CDR3 length: 14 residues. DNA of the CDR3: TGTGCCAGCAGCTCAGTGAACTCTGGAAACACCATATATTTT. Protein product: CASSSVNSGNTIYF. Variable domain in full (rest from reference TRBV7-9 and TRBJ1-3): DTGVSQNPRHKITKRGQNVTFRCDPISEHNRLYWYRQTLGQGPEFLTYFQNEAQLEKSRLLSDRFSAERPKGSFSTLEIQRTEQGDSAMYLCASSSVNSGNTIYFGEGSWLTVV.

The chain is built from TRBV4-1 and TRBJ1-2; tentatively, D is TRBD1 (5 bases). The CDR3 length is 15 residues. Trimming took off 4 bases at V and 2 bases at J, with 14 bases between the two ends. Germline CDR1 MGHRA, CDR2 YSYEKL. CDR3 nucleotide sequence: TGCGCCAGCAGCCCCGAGGAGGGGCTCAACTATGGCTACACCTTC. Translating it yields CASSPEEGLNYGYTF.

The V and J genes are TRBV4-2 and TRBJ2-2; D is unresolved. The CDR3 covers 15 residues. Germline-derived CDR1 and CDR2 are LGHNA and YNFKEQ. Trimming removed 1 base at V and 6 bases at J, with 12 bases between. CDR3 protein: CASSQALGSAGELFF. The DNA of the CDR3 is TGTGCCAGCAGCCAAGCCCTAGGGTCGGCCGGGGAGCTGTTTTTT.

The rearrangement joins TRBV7-2 to TRBJ1-6; 11 bases map to TRBD1. This CDR3 comprises 12 residues. In germline, CDR1 is SGHTA, CDR2 FQGNSA. The trim removed 4 bases at V and 13 bases at J, leaving 0 bases unmatched. This CDR3 reads CASSWTGGPLHF. For the CDR3, the DNA is TGTGCCAGCAGCTGGACAGGGGGCCCCCTCCACTTT.

This chain uses TRBV7-6 with TRBJ2-3, with 10 bases that match TRBD1. V lost 4 bases to trimming and J lost 4 bases; unmatched junction nucleotides: 11. The V gene's germline CDR1 is SGHVS and CDR2 FNYEAQ. This CDR3 has 17 amino acids. CDR3 DNA sequence: TGTGCCAGCAGCTCCCCTATGGGGACAGGGGATTCAGATACGCAGTATTTT. Translation: CASSSPMGTGDSDTQYF.

This chain connects TRBV19 to TRBJ2-7; D gene uncertain. Germline values: CDR1 LNHDA, CDR2 SQIVND (reference sequence). There are 15 residues in the CDR3. Trimming cost V 6 bases and J 0 bases, with 15 bases left between them. CDR3 nucleotides: TGTGCCAGTAGCCAGACTGGATGGGACTCCTACGAGCAGTACTTC. Amino acid sequence: CASSQTGWDSYEQYF.

The chain has TRBV11-3 and TRBJ2-1, with TRBD2 matching 10 bases. With 5 bases clipped from V and 7 bases from J, the junction kept 11 bases outside the gene matches. The CDR3 runs to 16 residues. Per the germline V gene, CDR1 is SGHNT and CDR2 is YENEEA. CDR3: CASSETSGVGWNEQFF. In DNA form, the CDR3 reads TGTGCCAGCAGCGAAACTAGCGGGGTTGGTTGGAATGAGCAGTTCTTC. Full variable domain (outside the CDR3, taken from reference TRBV11-3 and TRBJ2-1): EAGVVQSPRYKIIEKKQPVAFWCNPISGHNTLYWYLQNLGQGPELLIRYENEEAVDDSQLPKDRFSAERLKGVDSTLKIQPAELGDSAVYLCASSETSGVGWNEQFFGPGTRLTVL.